The 27 T cell receptor beta chains listed next were all sequenced from one sample in a study of cytomegalovirus exposure and HLA in healthy donors. The PCR had 60 Vbeta and 13 Jbeta primers. Assay: immunoSEQ multiplex PCR; the TCRdb copy retains only in-frame clones and omits some. The repertoire holds tens of thousands of clones, with 70% to 75% as singletons. The sequenced material came from PBMCs. All receptors come from a woman in her forties or fifties in good health and CMV-seropositive.

This chain connects TRBV9 to TRBJ2-1; D is undetermined. Germline values: CDR1 SGDLS, CDR2 YYNGEE. Between the trimmed V and J ends, which lost 4 bases and 7 bases, there was a span of 6 bases. The CDR3 has 11 amino acids. In DNA form, the CDR3 reads TGTGCCAGCAGCCTACTAAATGAGCAGTTCTTC. It is translated as CASSLLNEQFF.

The chain employs TRBV29-1 and TRBJ1-2, with TRBD1 matching 11 bases. The CDR3 consists of 14 residues. V was clipped by 2 bases and J by 4 bases; unmatched bases: 3. The germline V gene encodes CDR1 SQVTM and CDR2 ANQGSEA. CDR3 residues: CSVERTGGVYGYTF. CDR3 in DNA: TGCAGCGTTGAACGGACAGGGGGCGTCTATGGCTACACCTTC.

The chain recombines TRBV2 with TRBJ2-1; a weak D match, TRBD2 (6 bases). Germline V lookup: CDR1 SNHLY, CDR2 FYNNEI. This CDR3 comprises 13 residues. The V end was cut by 5 bases, the J end by 6 bases, with 11 bases between. The CDR3 DNA is TGTGCCAGCAGTTCGGGACTCTCCAATGAGCAGTTCTTC. Its protein product is CASSSGLSNEQFF.

J is TRBJ2-7 and V is TRBV27; 13 nucleotides agree with TRBD2. CDR1 is MNHEY, CDR2 SMNVEV, per germline (reference sequence). CDR3 size: 14 residues. J lost 6 bases, V lost 4 bases, and 3 bases had no gene match. DNA of the CDR3: TGTGCCAGCAGTTCAGGACTAGCGGGAGTCGAGCAGTACTTC. Encoded protein: CASSSGLAGVEQYF.

The chain combines TRBV7-8 with TRBJ2-5, with D perhaps TRBD2 (6 bases). The V and J ends lost 1 base and 5 bases respectively, with 11 bases between them. The CDR3 sequence is 14 residues long. Germline V lookup: CDR1 SGHVS, CDR2 FQNEAQ. Here the CDR3 reads CASSLEAGYETQYF. DNA of the CDR3: TGTGCCAGCAGCTTAGAGGCGGGATATGAGACCCAGTACTTC.

The chain carries TRBV6-6 and TRBJ1-1; D may be TRBD1 (5 bases). The V gene's germline CDR1 is MNHNY and CDR2 SVGAGI (reference sequence). V lost 8 bases and J 1 base, leaving 14 bases between the germline ends. The length of the CDR3 is 14 residues. The CDR3 DNA reads as TGTGCCAGCTCCCCCCGGGGGGGGAACACTGAAGCTTTCTTT. The encoded protein is CASSPRGGNTEAFF.

The rearrangement joins TRBV7-6 to TRBJ2-5; TRBD1 aligns across 7 bases. V was pared by 4 bases and J by 5 bases, with 7 bases of the junction left unmatched. Germline lookup yields CDR1 SGHVS and CDR2 FNYEAQ. This CDR3 has 14 amino acids. The CDR3 nucleotides are TGTGCCAGCAGCTCAACAGGGGTCGGGGAGACCCAGTACTTC. Translated, it gives CASSSTGVGETQYF.

The V gene is TRBV28, the J gene TRBJ2-5; 10 bases match TRBD2. The germline CDR1 and CDR2 sequences are MDHEN and SYDVKM. Trimming cost V 2 bases and J 5 bases; bases outside gene matches: 5. The CDR3 covers 15 residues. CDR3 nucleotide sequence: TGTGCCAGCAGTTTACTAGCGGGAGTAATTGAGACCCAGTACTTC. It yields the protein CASSLLAGVIETQYF. Complete variable domain (other parts from reference TRBV28 and TRBJ2-5): DVKVTQSSRYLVKRTGEKVFLECVQDMDHENMFWYRQDPGLGLRLIYFSYDVKMKEKGDIPEGYSVSREKKERFSLILESASTNQTSMYLCASSLLAGVIETQYFGPGTRLLVL.

This chain links TRBV2 with TRBJ2-1; 12 nucleotides agree with TRBD2. CDR3 length: 17 residues. Germline CDR1 is SNHLY and CDR2 is FYNNEI. Trimming cost V 6 bases and J 6 bases; bases outside gene matches: 12. CDR3 nucleotide sequence: TGTGCCAGCAGCCCCCTAGGGGCTAGCGGGAGGGTCAATGAGCAGTTCTTC. This codes for CASSPLGASGRVNEQFF.

The J gene is TRBJ1-1, the V gene TRBV6-1; no reliable D call. This CDR3 is 15 amino acids long. The V and J ends lost 3 bases and 6 bases respectively, with 17 bases between them. Germline-derived CDR1 and CDR2 are MNHNS and SASEGT. CDR3 DNA: TGTGCCAGCAGTGATGGGCAGCTACTTCTATCTGAAGCTTTCTTT. Its translation: CASSDGQLLLSEAFF.

The chain links TRBV4-2 to TRBJ1-4, with TRBD1 matching over 10 bases. CDR1 is LGHNA and CDR2 is YNFKEQ in the germline V gene. This CDR3 comprises 15 residues. With V trimmed by 3 bases and J by 5 bases, 3 bases remained unmatched. The CDR3 is CASSQTGGANEKLFF. DNA for the CDR3: TGTGCCAGCAGCCAGACAGGGGGCGCAAATGAAAAACTGTTTTTT.

This chain uses TRBV27 with TRBJ2-5, with TRBD1 identical over 7 bases. Trimming removed 6 bases from V and 5 bases from J; junction bases left unmatched: 3. The germline V gene encodes CDR1 MNHEY and CDR2 SMNVEV (reference sequence). The CDR3 loop spans 12 amino acids. The CDR3 reads CASRQGSETQYF. The CDR3, as DNA: TGTGCCAGCAGACAGGGGAGCGAGACCCAGTACTTC.

The rearrangement joins TRBV6-5 to TRBJ2-3; D might be TRBD2 (5 bases). CDR1 is MNHEY, CDR2 SVGAGI, per germline. This CDR3 region has 15 residues. V gave up 7 bases and J gave up 2 bases, with 16 bases separating them. The CDR3 bases are TGTGCCAGCAAAGGCCGACTATCCCCCACAGATACGCAGTATTTT. It yields the protein CASKGRLSPTDTQYF.

V and J are TRBV19 and TRBJ1-1, with D perhaps TRBD1 (6 bases). CDR1 LNHDA and CDR2 SQIVND come from the germline V gene (reference sequence). Trimming pared 5 bases from V and 1 base from J, leaving 8 bases between. The CDR3 covers 13 residues. The CDR3, as DNA: TGTGCCAGTAGTGTGGACAGGAACACTGAAGCTTTCTTT. Its protein product is CASSVDRNTEAFF.

This rearrangement joins TRBV2 to TRBJ2-5; 10 bases map to TRBD2. The length of the CDR3 is 16 residues. Losses at the gene ends were 7 bases for V and 2 bases for J; bases not matched to a gene: 10. Looked up from germline, CDR1 is SNHLY and CDR2 is FYNNEI. CDR3 sequence: CASKASGRIGQETQYF. The CDR3 DNA follows: TGTGCCAGCAAGGCTAGCGGGAGAATTGGACAAGAGACCCAGTACTTC. Looking up the rest from reference TRBV2 and TRBJ2-5 gives the full variable domain: EPEVTQTPSHQVTQMGQEVILRCVPISNHLYFYWYRQILGQKVEFLVSFYNNEISEKSEIFDDQFSVERPDGSNFTLKIRSTKLEDSAMYFCASKASGRIGQETQYFGPGTRLLVL.

The DNA for the CDR3 is TGTGCCAGCAGCTTAGGGGCGGGAGGTGGGCGCAATGAGCAGTTCTTC. Protein sequence: CASSLGAGGGRNEQFF. This chain joins TRBV7-2 and TRBJ2-1, with 8 bases identical to TRBD2. This CDR3 region has 16 residues. V lost 1 base to trimming and J lost 6 bases; unmatched junction nucleotides: 8. The V gene's germline CDR1 is SGHTA and CDR2 FQGNSA.

The chain combines TRBV6-5 with TRBJ1-1; D might be TRBD1 (5 bases). Trimming took off 0 bases at V and 1 base at J, with 9 bases between the two ends. The CDR3 has 15 residues. CDR1 and CDR2 from the germline V gene are MNHEY and SVGAGI. This CDR3 reads CASSYSQGGNTEAFF. The CDR3 DNA sequence: TGTGCCAGCAGTTACTCGCAGGGAGGGAACACTGAAGCTTTCTTT.

The DNA for the CDR3 is TGCGCCAGCAGCCAAGGGCGCGGCGGGAGAGGCTCCTACAATGAGCAGTTCTTC. Translation gives CASSQGRGGRGSYNEQFF. The V gene is TRBV4-1, the J gene TRBJ2-1; TRBD2 matches at 7 bases. V gave up 1 base and J gave up 0 bases; unmatched junction bases: 9. Germline lookup yields CDR1 MGHRA and CDR2 YSYEKL. The CDR3 runs to 18 residues.

The V gene is TRBV7-8, the J gene TRBJ2-1, with 10 bases lining up with TRBD2. There are 15 residues in the CDR3. The trim removed 3 bases at V and 6 bases at J, leaving 5 bases unmatched. From germline, CDR1 is SGHVS and CDR2 FQNEAQ. The CDR3 nucleotides are TGTGCCAGCAGCTTTCGTCGGACTAGCGGCAATGAGCAGTTCTTC. Its protein is CASSFRRTSGNEQFF.

The chain is built from TRBV6-5 and TRBJ2-5; weak D call: TRBD1 (5 bases). Trimming took 7 bases from V and 5 from J, leaving 14 bases between them. CDR3 length: 13 amino acids. The germline CDR1 and CDR2 sequences are MNHEY and SVGAGI. The CDR3 region has the DNA TGTGCCAGCAACCAGGGTTGGCAGGAGACCCAGTACTTC. Translating it yields CASNQGWQETQYF.

The V gene is TRBV5-1, the J gene TRBJ1-1; 9 bases line up with TRBD1. Per the germline V gene, CDR1 is SGHRS and CDR2 is YFSETQ. CDR3 length: 14 amino acids. J was trimmed by 6 bases and V by 3 bases; bases with no gene match: 6. The CDR3: CASSWGDRDPEAFF. CDR3 DNA: TGCGCCAGCAGCTGGGGGGACAGGGATCCTGAAGCTTTCTTT.

This clone was found once. The rearrangement links TRBV29-1 to TRBJ2-3; 14 bases line up with TRBD2. Trimming cost V 6 bases and J 3 bases; bases outside gene matches: 8. CDR3 size: 16 residues. Germline V lookup: CDR1 SQVTM, CDR2 ANQGSEA. CDR3: CSVDGTSGRGTDTQYF. As DNA, the CDR3 is TGCAGCGTCGACGGGACTAGCGGGAGAGGTACAGATACGCAGTATTTT.

This clone was counted between two and nine times. The rearrangement links TRBV7-9 to TRBJ2-2, with 9 bases lining up with TRBD1. Losses at the gene ends were 6 bases for V and 6 bases for J; bases not matched to a gene: 5. The CDR3 is made up of 14 amino acids. Germline values: CDR1 SEHNR, CDR2 FQNEAQ (reference sequence). The CDR3 nucleotides are TGTGCCAGCAGGCCGGGACAGGGATCCGGGGAGCTGTTTTTT. It codes for CASRPGQGSGELFF.

The CDR3 sequence is CASSLGTVDIIAFF. The CDR3 DNA reads TGTGCCAGCTCCCTCGGGACAGTCGATATAATAGCTTTCTTT. This chain uses TRBV18 with TRBJ1-1; TRBD1 matches 7 bases. Germline-derived CDR1 and CDR2 are KGHSH and LQKENI. The CDR3 has 14 residues. V was clipped by 6 bases and J by 10 bases; unmatched bases: 14.

Details on this clone: Other DNA sequences in the sample encode the same CDR3. The chain links TRBV6-1 to TRBJ1-1; D ambiguous. CDR3 length: 13 amino acids. Germline V gene data show CDR1 as MNHNS and CDR2 as SASEGT. Trimming took 4 bases from V and 2 from J, leaving 8 bases between them. The CDR3 DNA reads as TGTGCCAGCAGTGCTGGAGAAAACACTGAAGCTTTCTTT. This gives the protein CASSAGENTEAFF.

This chain connects TRBV9 to TRBJ2-5; weak D call: TRBD1 (5 bases). The CDR3 contains 15 residues. Between the trimmed V and J ends, which lost 4 bases and 1 base, there was a span of 14 bases. In germline, CDR1 is SGDLS, CDR2 YYNGEE. The CDR3 loop is CASSPRGAVQETQYF. CDR3 in DNA: TGTGCCAGCAGCCCTCGTGGGGCAGTCCAAGAGACCCAGTACTTC.

Concerning this clone itself: The germline gene is not matched at one end of the junction; a read error may be the cause. CDR3: CASTGTGKRWSNAEAFF. The CDR3 region has the DNA TGTGCCAGCACCGGGACAGGGAAGAGGTGGTCGAACGCTGAAGCTTTCTTT. This chain links TRBV2 with TRBJ1-1; 9 nucleotides align to TRBD1. From germline, CDR1 is SNHLY and CDR2 FYNNEI. The CDR3 length is 17 residues.